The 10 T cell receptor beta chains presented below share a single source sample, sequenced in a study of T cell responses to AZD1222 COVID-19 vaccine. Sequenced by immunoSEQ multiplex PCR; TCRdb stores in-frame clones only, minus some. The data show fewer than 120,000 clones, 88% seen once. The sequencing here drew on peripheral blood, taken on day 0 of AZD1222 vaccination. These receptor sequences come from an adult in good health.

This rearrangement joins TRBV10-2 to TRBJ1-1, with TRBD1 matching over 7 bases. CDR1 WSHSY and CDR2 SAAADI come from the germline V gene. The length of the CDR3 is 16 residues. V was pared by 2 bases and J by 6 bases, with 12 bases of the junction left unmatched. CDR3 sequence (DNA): TGCGCCAGCAGTGAGAGGGGGCGCGGCAGGAGGTCTGAAGCTTTCTTT. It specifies CASSERGRGRRSEAFF.

The CDR3 sequence: CASSLPRGPGYGYTF. The DNA of the CDR3 is TGTGCCAGCAGTTTACCCAGGGGGCCGGGCTATGGCTACACCTTC. The rearrangement joins TRBV7-9 to TRBJ1-2; 8 bases line up with TRBD1. Germline V gene lookup returns CDR1 SEHNR and CDR2 FQNEAQ (reference sequence). After removal of 6 bases from V and 4 bases from J, the junction contained 10 bases not matched to a gene. The CDR3 is 15 amino acids. Drawing the rest from reference TRBV7-9 and TRBJ1-2, the complete variable domain is DTGVSQNPRHKITKRGQNVTFRCDPISEHNRLYWYRQTLGQGPEFLTYFQNEAQLEKSRLLSDRFSAERPKGSFSTLEIQRTEQGDSAMYLCASSLPRGPGYGYTFGSGTRLTVV.

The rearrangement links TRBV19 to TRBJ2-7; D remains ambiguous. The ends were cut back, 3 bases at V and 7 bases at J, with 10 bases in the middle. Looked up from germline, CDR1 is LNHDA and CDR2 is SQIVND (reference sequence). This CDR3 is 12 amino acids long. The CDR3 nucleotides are TGTGCCAGTAGTATGATGGGTGGGGAGCAGTACTTC. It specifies CASSMMGGEQYF. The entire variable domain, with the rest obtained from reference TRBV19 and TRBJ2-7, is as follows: DGGITQSPKYLFRKEGQNVTLSCEQNLNHDAMYWYRQDPGQGLRLIYYSQIVNDFQKGDIAEGYSVSREKKESFPLTVTSAQKNPTAFYLCASSMMGGEQYFGPGTRLTVT.

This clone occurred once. CDR3 residues: CSVGRQRERQQYF. CDR3 nucleotides: TGCAGCGTTGGCCGTCAGCGGGAGAGGCAACAGTACTTC. The J gene is TRBJ2-7, the V gene TRBV29-1; 8 bases are shared with TRBD2. The CDR3 is 13 residues long. From germline, CDR1 is SQVTM and CDR2 ANQGSEA. The J segment lost 10 bases and the V segment lost 4 bases, leaving 12 bases of the junction unmatched.

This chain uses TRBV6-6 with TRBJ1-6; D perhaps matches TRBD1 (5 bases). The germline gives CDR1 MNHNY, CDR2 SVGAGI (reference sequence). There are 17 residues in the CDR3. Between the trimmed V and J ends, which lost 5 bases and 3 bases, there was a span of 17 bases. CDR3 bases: TGTGCCAGCAGTCTATCCGGGGCAGGGAGCTATAATTCACCCCTCCACTTT. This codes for CASSLSGAGSYNSPLHF.

The CDR3 nucleotides read TGTGCCAGTGGCCTAGGTGGAACAAACACTGAAGCTTTCTTT. Protein product: CASGLGGTNTEAFF. The chain employs TRBV19 and TRBJ1-1; D remains unclear. CDR1 and CDR2 (germline): LNHDA, SQIVND (reference sequence). The CDR3 consists of 14 residues. V was cut by 8 bases and J by 2 bases, with 15 bases left in between.

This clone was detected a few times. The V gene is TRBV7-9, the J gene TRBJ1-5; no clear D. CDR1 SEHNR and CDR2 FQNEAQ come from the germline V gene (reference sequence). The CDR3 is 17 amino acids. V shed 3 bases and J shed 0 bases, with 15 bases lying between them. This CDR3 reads CASSFGPSANSNQPQHF. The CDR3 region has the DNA TGTGCCAGCAGCTTTGGACCTTCAGCGAATAGCAATCAGCCCCAGCATTTT.

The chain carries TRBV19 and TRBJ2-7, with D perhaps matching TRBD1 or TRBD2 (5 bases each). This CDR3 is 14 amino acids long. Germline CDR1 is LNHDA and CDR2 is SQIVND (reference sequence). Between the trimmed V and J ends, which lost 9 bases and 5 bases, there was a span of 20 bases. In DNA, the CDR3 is TGTGCCAGGAGACTCTCCGGTGGGGGTCACGAGCAGTACTTC. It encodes CARRLSGGGHEQYF.

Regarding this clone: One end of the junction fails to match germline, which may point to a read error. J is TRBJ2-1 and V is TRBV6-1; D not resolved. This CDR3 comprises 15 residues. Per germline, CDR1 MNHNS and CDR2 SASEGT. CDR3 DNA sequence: TGTGCCAGCACTGAAAGATTGAGCGAGTACAATGAGCAGTTCTTC. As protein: CASTERLSEYNEQFF.

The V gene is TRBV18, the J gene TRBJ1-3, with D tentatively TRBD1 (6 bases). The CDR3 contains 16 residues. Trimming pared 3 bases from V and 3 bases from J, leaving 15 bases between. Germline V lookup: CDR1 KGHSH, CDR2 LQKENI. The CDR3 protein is CASSPDSSFGGNTIYF. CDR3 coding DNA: TGTGCCAGCTCACCGGACAGCTCGTTCGGTGGAAACACCATATATTTT.